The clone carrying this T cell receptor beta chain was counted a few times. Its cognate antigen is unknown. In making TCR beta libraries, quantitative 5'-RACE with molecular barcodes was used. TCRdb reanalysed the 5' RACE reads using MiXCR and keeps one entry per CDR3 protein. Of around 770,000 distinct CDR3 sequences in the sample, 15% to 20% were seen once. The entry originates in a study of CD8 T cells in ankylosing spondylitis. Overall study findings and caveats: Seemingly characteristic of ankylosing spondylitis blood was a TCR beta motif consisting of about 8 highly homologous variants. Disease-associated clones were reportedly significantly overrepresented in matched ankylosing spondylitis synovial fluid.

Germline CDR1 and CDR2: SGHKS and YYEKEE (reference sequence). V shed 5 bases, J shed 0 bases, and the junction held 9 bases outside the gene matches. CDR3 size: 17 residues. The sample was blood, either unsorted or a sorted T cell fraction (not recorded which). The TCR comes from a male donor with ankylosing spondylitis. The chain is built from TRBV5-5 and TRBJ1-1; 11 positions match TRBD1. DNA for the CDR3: TGTGCCAGCAGAGCACCCGGACAGGGGGCACTGAACACTGAAGCTTTCTTT. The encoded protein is CASRAPGQGALNTEAFF.